Listed below are T cell receptor beta chains from one sample, sequenced in a study of T cells in Graves' hyperthyroidism and ophthalmopathy. TCRdb used MiXCR to reprocess the multiplex PCR reads, holding one entry per CDR3 protein. The repertoire includes about 380,000 distinct CDR3 sequences, under 20% of them detected once, and 35% to 50% sits in the top ten. The material sequenced was blood. The receptors shown here come from a man between 18 and 35 years old with Graves' ophthalmopathy. CDR3s include the opening cysteine and the closing phenylalanine or tryptophan. The order of the fields is J gene, D gene, clone size, V gene, CDR3 protein, CDR3 DNA. The D gene is left open where the match is weak. For some rows the clone size is stated as once, few or many, or as a class when expanded; others skip it.

TRBJ2-3,-,many,TRBV7-9,CASSLSGQLSDTQYF,TGTGCCAGCAGCCTCTCAGGACAGTTGTCAGATACGCAGTATTTT
TRBJ2-1,-,many,TRBV15,CATSRDRATRSEQFF,TGTGCCACCAGCAGAGATCGGGCAACTCGTTCTGAGCAGTTCTTC
TRBJ2-6,-,-,TRBV12-3/TRBV12-4,CASSLGDTSGANVLTF,TGTGCCAGCAGTTTAGGAGACACCTCTGGGGCCAACGTCCTGACTTTC
TRBJ2-4,-,once,TRBV29-1,CSVGPFRDGKNIQYF,TGCAGCGTTGGGCCTTTCCGGGACGGGAAAAACATTCAGTACTTC
TRBJ1-4,-,many,TRBV2,CASSEALGAADEKLFF,TGTGCCAGCAGTGAAGCGCTGGGGGCGGCGGATGAAAAACTGTTTTTT
TRBJ2-7,-,many,TRBV28,CASSGREGREQYF,TGTGCCAGCAGTGGCCGCGAGGGGCGCGAGCAGTACTTC
TRBJ2-7,-,few,TRBV7-8,CASRGDADYEQYF,TGTGCCAGCAGGGGGGACGCAGACTACGAGCAGTACTTC
TRBJ1-5,-,-,TRBV6-1,CASSVDQEPQHF,TGTGCCAGCAGTGTTGATCAGGAGCCCCAGCATTTT
TRBJ2-1,-,many,TRBV29-1,CSVLLALEQFF,TGCAGCGTTCTACTAGCTCTAGAGCAGTTCTTC
TRBJ1-4,TRBD1,few,TRBV5-1,CASSPKQGISEKLFF,TGCGCCAGCAGCCCTAAACAGGGGATTTCTGAAAAACTGTTTTTT
TRBJ2-7,TRBD2,-,TRBV5-8,CASSQFSGGPYEQYF,TGTGCCAGCAGCCAATTCAGCGGGGGCCCCTACGAGCAGTACTTC
TRBJ1-2,TRBD1,few,TRBV27,CASTMDRGGGYTF,TGTGCCAGCACCATGGACAGGGGTGGCGGCTACACCTTC
TRBJ1-6,-,many,TRBV9,CASSVSGDGNSPLHF,TGTGCCAGCAGCGTATCCGGCGACGGGAATTCACCCCTCCACTTT
TRBJ1-4,-,-,TRBV2,CASSPGRLGEKLFF,TGTGCCAGCAGTCCAGGGAGGTTAGGGGAAAAACTGTTTTTT
TRBJ1-5,TRBD1,many,TRBV12-3/TRBV12-4,CASSRRQGGGQPQHF,TGTGCCAGCAGCCGAAGACAGGGAGGAGGTCAGCCCCAGCATTTT
TRBJ1-4,-,many,TRBV3-1,CASSQDEEKLFF,TGTGCCAGCAGCCAAGACGAAGAAAAACTGTTTTTT
TRBJ1-1,-,many,TRBV12-3/TRBV12-4,CASSPRQVKVTEAFF,TGTGCCAGCAGTCCTAGACAGGTCAAGGTGACTGAAGCTTTCTTT
TRBJ2-1,TRBD2,-,TRBV5-1,CASRVSSGGRGEQFF,TGCGCCAGCAGGGTATCTAGCGGGGGGCGGGGTGAGCAGTTCTTC
TRBJ1-5,-,many,TRBV28,CASSSTDSRYSNQPQHF,TGTGCCAGCAGTTCCACGGACAGCCGCTATAGCAATCAGCCCCAGCATTTT
TRBJ2-5,TRBD1,many,TRBV5-6,CASSMTGVETQYF,TGTGCCAGCAGCATGACAGGGGTGGAGACCCAGTACTTC
TRBJ2-7,TRBD2,few,TRBV10-3,CAISATSESYEQYF,TGTGCCATCAGTGCCACTAGCGAGTCCTACGAGCAGTACTTC
TRBJ2-1,-,few,TRBV5-8,CASSSDVREIEQFF,TGTGCCAGCAGCTCAGACGTCAGGGAAATTGAGCAGTTCTTC
TRBJ2-7,-,many,TRBV3-1,CASSQAPFAVAYEQYF,TGTGCCAGCAGCCAGGCCCCGTTCGCGGTTGCCTACGAGCAGTACTTC
TRBJ2-1,TRBD2,-,TRBV20-1,CSARGGGLSYNEQFF,TGCAGTGCTAGAGGCGGGGGGCTGTCCTACAATGAGCAGTTCTTC
TRBJ1-1,-,many,TRBV6-1,CASSQRRLKNTEAFF,TGTGCCAGCAGTCAGCGGCGGTTAAAGAACACTGAAGCTTTCTTT
TRBJ2-1,TRBD2,many,TRBV12-3/TRBV12-4,CASSFWLAAPSSYNEQFF,TGTGCCAGCAGTTTCTGGCTAGCGGCCCCGAGCTCCTACAATGAGCAGTTCTTC
TRBJ2-5,TRBD1,-,TRBV20-1,CSPRDGTGQETQYF,TGCAGTCCAAGAGACGGGACAGGACAAGAGACCCAGTACTTC